The subject of this entry is one T cell receptor beta chain. Antigen unknown. This sample is drawn from a study of blood T cells in healthy people across ages. As for the study in general: Using template switching, researchers captured about one barcoded beta molecule for each two T cells.

Then a second PCR, running roughly 7 to 11 cycles, was carried out with a sample-barcoded 5' primer and a J-beta primer mix. One entry per CDR3 protein results from TCRdb running MiXCR on the 5' RACE reads. Of 1.5 million to 1.8 million distinct CDR3 sequences in the sample, 40% to 45% were seen once. Findings of the study overall: Long-lived donors carried more naive CD4+ cells and greater diversity than aged donors. Estimated diversity across one million T cells was deemed an underestimate.

The CDR3 is 20 residues long. The V segment lost 2 bases and the J segment 5 bases; nucleotides outside the gene matches: 18. From germline, CDR1 is MNHNS and CDR2 SASEGT. This receptor was taken from a woman between 18 and 30 years old in good health. V is TRBV6-1 and J is TRBJ1-6; 7 nucleotides align to TRBD1. Sequenced input: blood. CDR3 protein: CASSELQSRAGGQNNSPLHF. In DNA, the CDR3 is TGTGCCAGCAGTGAACTGCAATCCCGCGCCGGGGGACAGAATAATTCACCCCTCCACTTT.